This passage covers 32 T cell receptor beta chains from one sample sequenced in a study of regulatory T cells in long-lasting Graves disease. CDR3-region Arm-PCR and iRepertoire HTBI primers produced the TCR beta libraries. MiXCR, run by TCRdb on the multiplex PCR reads, gives a single entry per CDR3 protein. This table holds 600,000 to 800,000 distinct CDR3 sequences, about 30% found once. Time point specified: persistent/refractory GD, antithyroid drugs over 5 years with positive TRAb. Construction of the TCR library relied on RNA isolated from PBMCs. The sample consisted of peripheral blood mononuclear cells (PBMCs), taken when the disease was refractory, from a patient treated with antithyroid drugs. The receptors shown here come from a female donor with Graves disease.

The V gene is TRBV2, the J gene TRBJ1-2; possible D gene TRBD1, 6 bases. The CDR3 runs 15 residues. The ends were cut back, 6 bases at V and 3 bases at J, with 17 bases in the middle. Looked up from germline, CDR1 is SNHLY and CDR2 is FYNNEI. CDR3 sequence reads: CASRGYSGVYYGYTF. DNA for the CDR3: TGTGCCAGCAGAGGATACTCAGGGGTGTACTATGGCTACACCTTC.

The V call is TRBV20-1, the J call TRBJ2-2; D may correspond to TRBD1 or TRBD2 (6 bases each). This CDR3 has 15 residues. Trimming cost V 4 bases and J 5 bases, with 17 bases left between them. Germline CDR1 DFQATT, CDR2 SNEGSKA (reference sequence). CDR3 nucleotides: TGCAGTGCTACGACGGGGGCAGCTAATACCGGGGAGCTGTTTTTT. Its protein product is CSATTGAANTGELFF.

V gene TRBV7-2 combines with J gene TRBJ1-4, with 10 bases fitting TRBD1. This CDR3 has 17 amino acids. With V trimmed by 6 bases and J by 7 bases, 14 bases remained unmatched. Looked up from germline, CDR1 is SGHTA and CDR2 is FQGNSA. The CDR3 is CASRIGDRGDDGEKLFF. The CDR3 DNA sequence: TGTGCCAGCAGGATTGGGGACAGGGGTGACGATGGTGAAAAACTGTTTTTT.

The chain employs TRBV20-1 and TRBJ1-1, with D unresolved. Germline-derived CDR1 and CDR2 are DFQATT and SNEGSKA (reference sequence). The V gene lost 5 bases and the J gene lost 3 bases, with 13 bases spanning the gap. The CDR3 contains 13 residues. For the CDR3, the DNA is TGCAGTGCTCGCGCCTTGGTGGACACTGAAGCTTTCTTT. Translation gives CSARALVDTEAFF.

Ten or more counts support this clonotype. V is TRBV11-2 and J is TRBJ2-7; 13 nucleotides line up with TRBD2. This CDR3 has 16 amino acids. Germline-derived CDR1 and CDR2 are SGHAT and FQNNGV. The junction had 7 bases not matched to a gene; V was cut back by 5 bases and J by 3 bases. The CDR3, as DNA: TGTGCCAGCAGCCGGACTAGCGGGAGTTCCCACTACGAGCAGTACTTC. Protein: CASSRTSGSSHYEQYF.

This clonotype was picked up a small number of times. The V and J genes are TRBV27 and TRBJ2-7; possible D gene TRBD1, 5 bases. CDR1 and CDR2 (germline): MNHEY, SMNVEV (reference sequence). Deletions cut 2 bases from V and 5 bases from J, with 10 bases between. The length of the CDR3 is 13 residues. The CDR3 reads CASSLTRVHEQYF. DNA of the CDR3: TGTGCCAGCAGTTTAACCAGGGTCCACGAGCAGTACTTC.

This chain links TRBV6-7 with TRBJ2-7; weak D call: TRBD1 (5 bases). TRBV6-7 is given ORF status, its function remaining uncertain. Trimming took off 7 bases at V and 7 bases at J, with 23 bases between the two ends. This CDR3 contains 15 residues. The CDR3 reads CASTPRRQGAEEQYF. CDR3 DNA sequence: TGTGCCAGCACCCCACGGCGGCAGGGCGCTGAGGAGCAGTACTTC.

This clonotype was observed at least ten times. This chain joins TRBV11-2 and TRBJ2-7, with 8 positions matching TRBD2. The germline V gene encodes CDR1 SGHAT and CDR2 FQNNGV. The CDR3 sequence is 14 residues long. Trimming removed 6 bases from V and 3 bases from J; junction bases left unmatched: 7. In DNA form, the CDR3 reads TGTGCCAGCAGAGCACTGGCGGGAGGCTACGAGCAGTACTTC. Its protein is CASRALAGGYEQYF.

This clonotype was seen repeatedly, ten times or more. The chain links TRBV28 to TRBJ1-2; no definite D call. Trimming took 5 bases from V and 4 from J, leaving 11 bases between them. The CDR3 extends over 13 amino acids. The germline CDR1 and CDR2 sequences are MDHEN and SYDVKM. DNA for the CDR3: TGTGCCAGCAGTCCCCCTCACCGCTATGGCTACACCTTC. Encoded protein: CASSPPHRYGYTF.

The chain has TRBV5-1 and TRBJ1-2, with TRBD1 as a possible D gene (5 bases). Trimming took 4 bases from V and 5 from J, leaving 12 bases between them. The CDR3 runs 13 residues. In germline, CDR1 is SGHRS, CDR2 YFSETQ. The CDR3 DNA is TGCGCCAGCAGCGCGGGACTATCGTATGGCTACACCTTC. Translating gives CASSAGLSYGYTF.

This clonotype was seen a handful of times. The chain has TRBV20-1 and TRBJ1-2; D gene ambiguous. V was clipped by 3 bases and J by 2 bases, with 10 bases between them. Per the germline V gene, CDR1 is DFQATT and CDR2 is SNEGSKA (reference sequence). The CDR3 loop spans 13 amino acids. CDR3 nucleotide sequence: TGCAGTGCTAGGATACTTCTGAACTATGGCTACACCTTC. Amino acid sequence: CSARILLNYGYTF.

The chain is built from TRBV6-2 or TRBV6-3 and TRBJ1-1; D gene unclear. The CDR3 spans 13 residues. Germline V gives CDR1 MNHEY, CDR2 SVGEGT. Trimming removed 2 bases at V and 4 bases at J, with 8 bases between. CDR3 loop: CASSYMAGTEAFF. CDR3 DNA: TGTGCCAGCAGTTACATGGCGGGCACTGAAGCTTTCTTT.

The chain couples TRBV3-1 to TRBJ1-1, with unresolved D. Germline V CDR1 and CDR2: LGHDT, YNNKEL (reference sequence). V lost 5 bases and J 1 base, leaving 14 bases between the germline ends. The CDR3 has 15 amino acids. Written as DNA, the CDR3 is TGTGCCAGCAGCGACGAAAGGCGGCAGAACACTGAAGCTTTCTTT. The encoded protein is CASSDERRQNTEAFF.

The chain combines TRBV3-1 with TRBJ1-5; 8 bases fit TRBD1. Germline assignment: CDR1 LGHDT and CDR2 YNNKEL (reference sequence). The CDR3 consists of 15 residues. Trimming at V came to 0 bases and at J to 5 bases, leaving 3 bases not matched to a gene. The CDR3 is CASSQDHRGYQPQHF. For the CDR3, the DNA is TGTGCCAGCAGCCAAGACCACAGGGGGTATCAGCCCCAGCATTTT.

The chain combines TRBV6-4 with TRBJ1-2, with D possibly TRBD1 on 6 matching bases. The CDR3 has 12 residues. Deletions cut 8 bases from V and 3 bases from J, with 10 bases between. Germline assignment: CDR1 MRHNA and CDR2 SNTAGT. This chain's CDR3 is CASVGQYYGYTF. CDR3 coding DNA: TGTGCCAGCGTGGGACAATACTATGGCTACACCTTC.

This clonotype has at least ten counts. The chain joins TRBV2 to TRBJ1-2; possible D gene TRBD1, 5 bases. V was trimmed by 6 bases and J by 4 bases, leaving 12 bases between them. This CDR3 region has 13 residues. The germline V gene encodes CDR1 SNHLY and CDR2 FYNNEI. The CDR3 spells CASRDGTAYGYTF. The CDR3 DNA follows: TGTGCCAGCAGAGATGGGACTGCCTATGGCTACACCTTC.

Comments on this clonotype: Only one base separates this from a far larger clonotype, so it likely reflects a read error. J is TRBJ2-1 and V is TRBV2, with D hard to call. Trimming left V 3 bases short and J 13 bases short, with 16 bases between. This CDR3 spans 13 amino acids. Germline V CDR1 and CDR2: SNHLY, FYNNEI. CDR3 region: CASSEAGVETQFF. The DNA for the CDR3 is TGTGCCAGCAGTGAGGCAGGAGTAGAGACCCAGTTCTTC. Combining the CDR3 with reference TRBV2 and TRBJ2-1 gives the whole variable domain EPEVTQTPSHQVTQMGQEVILRCVPISNHLYFYWYRQILGQKVEFLVSFYNNEISEKSEIFDDQFSVERPDGSNFTLKIRSTKLEDSAMYFCASSEAGVETQFFGPGTRLTVL.

This clonotype was observed a few times. V gene TRBV29-1 combines with J gene TRBJ1-1; D gene ambiguous. Trimming took 4 bases from V and 1 from J, leaving 22 bases between them. Germline V gene lookup returns CDR1 SQVTM and CDR2 ANQGSEA. This CDR3 spans 17 amino acids. This CDR3 reads CSVVREGFSSGNTEAFF. The CDR3 DNA sequence: TGCAGCGTTGTGAGGGAGGGTTTCAGTTCGGGGAACACTGAAGCTTTCTTT.

Ten or more counts support this clonotype. The chain combines TRBV6-2 or TRBV6-3 with TRBJ2-5, with 11 positions matching TRBD1. CDR1 and CDR2 from the germline V gene are MNHEY and SVGEGT. This CDR3 is 14 amino acids long. Trimming cost V 5 bases and J 4 bases; bases outside gene matches: 3. CDR3 DNA sequence: TGTGCCAGCAGTAGGACAGGGGGCACAGAGACCCAGTACTTC. Translating it yields CASSRTGGTETQYF.

The chain joins TRBV6-2 or TRBV6-3 to TRBJ1-1; D remains unclear. The V end lost 6 bases, the J end lost 5 bases, and 13 bases lay between the germline ends. This CDR3 is built from 13 residues. Germline lookup yields CDR1 MNHEY and CDR2 SVGEGT. Written as DNA, the CDR3 is TGTGCCAGCAGCCACACAGACAAGACTGAAGCTTTCTTT. This sequence encodes CASSHTDKTEAFF.

This clonotype was found many times. V gene TRBV6-5 combines with J gene TRBJ2-5; weak D call: TRBD2 (6 bases). The CDR3 totals 18 residues. V lost 2 bases and J lost 7, with 26 bases in between. Germline values: CDR1 MNHEY, CDR2 SVGAGI. The CDR3 loop is CASSYGSSGAPKEGTQYF. In nucleotides, the CDR3 is TGTGCCAGCAGTTACGGATCCTCCGGGGCCCCGAAGGAGGGGACCCAGTACTTC.

This chain connects TRBV6-1 to TRBJ2-5, with TRBD2 matching over 12 bases. CDR3 length equals 15 residues. In germline, CDR1 is MNHNS, CDR2 SASEGT. Losses at the gene ends were 6 bases for V and 2 bases for J; bases not matched to a gene: 4. The CDR3 sequence is CASRRLAGAQETQYF. CDR3 bases: TGTGCCAGCAGACGACTAGCGGGAGCTCAAGAGACCCAGTACTTC.

This clonotype appeared a few times. The J gene is TRBJ1-2, the V gene TRBV19; no reliable D call. The CDR3 totals 15 residues. The V gene lost 3 bases and the J gene lost 3 bases, with 14 bases spanning the gap. Germline V CDR1 and CDR2: LNHDA, SQIVND (reference sequence). The CDR3 bases are TGTGCCAGTAGTATCTCGACGGGCAGGCACTATGGCTACACCTTC. It translates to CASSISTGRHYGYTF.

The CDR3 protein is CASRSTGALNTEKLFF. In DNA form, the CDR3 reads TGTGCCAGCAGGAGTACAGGGGCCCTCAACACTGAAAAACTGTTTTTT. The gene calls are TRBV2 and TRBJ1-4; 7 nucleotides align to TRBD1. Trimming removed 6 bases from V and 7 bases from J; junction bases left unmatched: 14. Looked up from germline, CDR1 is SNHLY and CDR2 is FYNNEI. CDR3 length: 16 residues.

The J gene is TRBJ2-6, the V gene TRBV6-1; the D gene is possibly TRBD2 (6 bases). This CDR3 region has 16 residues. V dropped 6 bases and J dropped 0 bases, with 12 bases sitting between them. CDR1 is MNHNS, CDR2 SASEGT, per germline. CDR3 protein: CASRPPGSSGANVLTF. In DNA, the CDR3 is TGTGCCAGCAGGCCTCCCGGGAGCTCTGGGGCCAACGTCCTGACTTTC.

This chain connects TRBV27 to TRBJ2-5, with D perhaps matching TRBD1 (6 bases). Germline CDR1 is MNHEY and CDR2 is SMNVEV (reference sequence). V gave up 7 bases and J gave up 10 bases, with 19 bases separating them. The CDR3 has 13 amino acids. For the CDR3, the DNA is TGTGCCAGCATTGGATCATTTGAGGGGGTCCAGTACTTC. Amino acid sequence: CASIGSFEGVQYF.

In this sample, this clonotype turned up a few times. This rearrangement joins TRBV11-2 to TRBJ1-2; 10 positions agree with TRBD1. V lost 8 bases to trimming and J lost 5 bases; unmatched junction nucleotides: 14. Per germline, CDR1 SGHAT and CDR2 FQNNGV. CDR3 length: 16 residues. The CDR3 sequence is CASAQWGTGVRYGYTF. DNA for the CDR3: TGTGCCAGCGCCCAGTGGGGGACAGGGGTTCGTTATGGCTACACCTTC.

This sequence joins TRBV20-1 and TRBJ2-4; D tentatively reads TRBD1 or TRBD2 (5 bases each). The germline gives CDR1 DFQATT, CDR2 SNEGSKA (reference sequence). This CDR3 contains 14 residues. V gave up 3 bases and J gave up 4 bases, with 13 bases separating them. This CDR3 reads CSARTWDGKNIQYF. CDR3 DNA sequence: TGCAGTGCTAGGACGTGGGACGGGAAAAACATTCAGTACTTC.

The V call is TRBV15, the J call TRBJ2-5, with D perhaps matching TRBD2 (5 bases). CDR1 and CDR2 from the germline V gene are LNHNV and YYDKDF (reference sequence). Trimming left V 1 base short and J 5 bases short, with 14 bases between. The CDR3 length is 15 residues. The CDR3 is CATSRGAGTGETQYF. The CDR3 DNA sequence: TGTGCCACCAGCAGAGGTGCGGGCACGGGGGAGACCCAGTACTTC.

Note on this clonotype: One end of the junction varies from germline; a read error may be responsible. This chain links TRBV20-1 with TRBJ2-2; 10 bases agree with TRBD2. CDR3 length: 17 residues. Germline CDR1 reads DFQATT; CDR2 reads SNEGSKA (reference sequence). The DNA of the CDR3 is TGCAGTGCCAGAGATCTAGCTAGCGGGAGTATAACCGGGGAGCTGTTTTTT. Translating gives CSARDLASGSITGELFF.

The J gene is TRBJ2-7, the V gene TRBV6-1; 7 bases are shared with TRBD1. CDR1 and CDR2 (germline): MNHNS, SASEGT. CDR3 length: 15 amino acids. The J segment lost 2 bases and the V segment lost 9 bases, leaving 13 bases of the junction unmatched. The CDR3 protein is CASISFTGTAYEQYF. In nucleotides, the CDR3 is TGTGCCAGTATCTCATTTACCGGGACAGCCTACGAGCAGTACTTC.

This clonotype has at least ten counts. This rearrangement joins TRBV12-3 or TRBV12-4 to TRBJ2-6; D is undetermined. The CDR3 runs to 14 residues. Trimming stripped 6 bases from V and 4 bases from J, with 10 bases between. The CDR3 here is CASSALAGANVLTF. The CDR3 coding sequence is TGTGCCAGCAGCGCCTTGGCGGGGGCCAACGTCCTGACTTTC.